The 14 T cell receptor beta chains below all came from one sample that was sequenced in a study of glioma-infiltrating T cells after dendritic cell vaccination. Sequencing used immunoSEQ multiplex PCR; TCRdb keeps in-frame clones, though not all of them. The repertoire holds 50,000 to 60,000 clones, approximately 83% seen once, with around 14% in the top ten. Regarding time point: after dendritic cell vaccination, including at tumor progression/relapse. The material was blood, obtained after dendritic cell vaccination. Every receptor here comes from a human donor with glioblastoma.

J is TRBJ1-2 and V is TRBV7-8, with D possibly being TRBD1 (5 bases). Germline values: CDR1 SGHVS, CDR2 FQNEAQ. The V end lost 0 bases, the J end lost 6 bases, and 11 bases lay between the germline ends. The CDR3 runs 14 residues. Here the CDR3 DNA reads TGTGCCAGCAGCTTAGCGCAGGGATTGGATGGCTACACCTTC. Translating gives CASSLAQGLDGYTF.

The V gene is TRBV5-1, the J gene TRBJ1-4, with 9 bases matching TRBD1. Trimming took 0 bases from V and 5 from J; bases not matched to a gene: 2. Germline values: CDR1 SGHRS, CDR2 YFSETQ. The CDR3 length is 15 residues. The CDR3, as DNA: TGCGCCAGCAGCTTGGCCGGGACAGGGAATGAAAAACTGTTTTTT. Translating it yields CASSLAGTGNEKLFF.

The CDR3 DNA is TGTGCCACCAGCAGAGAGTTTCGGACAGGGTCTGACACAGATACGCAGTATTTT. This codes for CATSREFRTGSDTDTQYF. This chain uses TRBV15 with TRBJ2-3, with TRBD1 matching 8 bases. The CDR3 extends over 18 amino acids. V gave up 0 bases and J gave up 2 bases; unmatched junction bases: 10. Germline values: CDR1 LNHNV, CDR2 YYDKDF (reference sequence). The complete variable domain, with remaining parts taken from reference TRBV15 and TRBJ2-3, reads DAMVIQNPRYQVTQFGKPVTLSCSQTLNHNVMYWYQQKSSQAPKLLFHYYDKDFNNEADTPDNFQSRRPNTSFCFLDIRSPGLGDTAMYLCATSREFRTGSDTDTQYFGPGTRLTVL.

The V call is TRBV2, the J call TRBJ1-2; a possible D gene is TRBD1 (6 bases). In germline, CDR1 is SNHLY, CDR2 FYNNEI. The V end lost 7 bases, the J end lost 4 bases, and 13 bases lay between the germline ends. The CDR3 totals 13 residues. The CDR3 sequence: CASKKGGGYGYTF. The CDR3 DNA sequence: TGTGCCAGCAAAAAAGGGGGGGGCTATGGCTACACCTTC.

The CDR3 loop reads CASSVEGGNYGYTF. DNA of the CDR3: TGTGCCAGCAGTGTAGAGGGAGGGAACTATGGCTACACCTTC. The gene calls are TRBV25-1 and TRBJ1-2; D remains unclear. CDR1 MGHDK and CDR2 SYGVNS come from the germline V gene. CDR3 length: 14 amino acids. Trimming took 4 bases from V and 2 from J, leaving 11 bases between them.

The chain uses TRBV6-6 and TRBJ1-2; D call uncertain. The length of the CDR3 is 12 residues. V dropped 4 bases and J dropped 8 bases, with 11 bases sitting between them. Germline assignment: CDR1 MNHNY and CDR2 SVGAGI (reference sequence). In DNA, the CDR3 is TGTGCCAGCAGTTCTTTAAATCGGGGCTACACCTTC. Protein product: CASSSLNRGYTF.

This chain joins TRBV11-3 and TRBJ2-1, with D hard to call. V was pared by 4 bases and J by 3 bases, with 10 bases between. Germline CDR1 is SGHNT and CDR2 is YENEEA. The CDR3 is 14 amino acids. As DNA, the CDR3 is TGTGCCAGCAGCTCGCGGTTGGGCTACAATGAGCAGTTCTTC. Translation: CASSSRLGYNEQFF.

This chain connects TRBV7-8 to TRBJ2-5; 9 nucleotides line up with TRBD1. Trimming removed 3 bases from V and 11 bases from J; junction bases left unmatched: 7. The CDR3 has 13 amino acids. Germline CDR1 is SGHVS and CDR2 is FQNEAQ. As DNA, the CDR3 is TGTGCCAGCAGCTTCTACGACAGGGGGGAGCAGTACTTC. It is translated as CASSFYDRGEQYF.

The gene calls are TRBV2 and TRBJ1-4; D gene uncertain. CDR3 length equals 15 residues. The germline CDR1 and CDR2 sequences are SNHLY and FYNNEI. Trimming shortened V by 3 bases and J by 0 bases, and 8 bases separated the two germline ends. The CDR3 is CASSDVAATNEKLFF. The CDR3 nucleotides read TGTGCCAGCAGTGATGTGGCAGCAACTAATGAAAAACTGTTTTTT.

The chain employs TRBV19 and TRBJ2-6, with 7 positions matching TRBD1. Germline CDR1 reads LNHDA; CDR2 reads SQIVND (reference sequence). This CDR3 region has 17 residues. V shed 4 bases and J 4 bases; nucleotides not matched to a gene: 10. CDR3 sequence (DNA): TGTGCCAGTAGTACCCCTAACAGGGGTGCGGGGGCCAACGTCCTGACTTTC. This translates into CASSTPNRGAGANVLTF.

V and J are TRBV7-2 and TRBJ2-1; D ambiguous. In germline, CDR1 is SGHTA, CDR2 FQGNSA. This CDR3 spans 14 amino acids. V was trimmed by 2 bases and J by 0 bases, leaving 5 bases between them. CDR3 DNA sequence: TGTGCCAGCAGCTTATCGAGCTCCTACAATGAGCAGTTCTTC. Its translation: CASSLSSSYNEQFF.

The chain is built from TRBV2 and TRBJ2-1; 7 bases map to TRBD1. Germline CDR1 is SNHLY and CDR2 is FYNNEI. The CDR3 spans 14 residues. V dropped 5 bases and J dropped 6; count of bases not matched to a gene: 7. This CDR3 is CASSLGTEGNEQFF. The CDR3 DNA reads TGTGCCAGCAGTCTGGGGACAGAAGGCAATGAGCAGTTCTTC.

The J gene is TRBJ2-3, the V gene TRBV6-5; 8 bases agree with TRBD1. Germline assignment: CDR1 MNHEY and CDR2 SVGAGI. CDR3 size: 15 residues. V trimming: 6 bases; J trimming: 5 bases; junction bases outside the gene matches: 10. CDR3 DNA sequence: TGTGCCAGCAGCCGTGCCGGGACAGGTCAAGATACGCAGTATTTT. It specifies CASSRAGTGQDTQYF.

This rearrangement joins TRBV7-6 to TRBJ1-1, with no clear D. The germline V gene encodes CDR1 SGHVS and CDR2 FNYEAQ. Deletions cut 3 bases from V and 6 bases from J, with 11 bases between. The CDR3 runs to 13 residues. CDR3 sequence: CASSFGVAAEAFF. As DNA, the CDR3 is TGTGCCAGCAGCTTCGGGGTTGCCGCTGAAGCTTTCTTT.